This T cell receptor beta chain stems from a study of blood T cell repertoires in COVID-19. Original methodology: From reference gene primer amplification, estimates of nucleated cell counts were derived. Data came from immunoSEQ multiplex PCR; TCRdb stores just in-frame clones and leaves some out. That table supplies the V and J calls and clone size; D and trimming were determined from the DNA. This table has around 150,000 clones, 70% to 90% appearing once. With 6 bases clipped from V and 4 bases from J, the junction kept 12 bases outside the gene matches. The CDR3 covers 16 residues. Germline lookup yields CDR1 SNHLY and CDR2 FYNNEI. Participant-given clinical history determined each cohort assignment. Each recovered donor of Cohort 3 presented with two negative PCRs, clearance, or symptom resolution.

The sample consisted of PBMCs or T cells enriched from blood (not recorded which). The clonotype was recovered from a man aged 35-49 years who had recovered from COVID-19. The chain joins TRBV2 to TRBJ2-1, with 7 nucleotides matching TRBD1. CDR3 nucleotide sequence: TGTGCCAGCAGAGCAGCCCCGACAGGGCCTTACAATGAGCAGTTCTTC. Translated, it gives CASRAAPTGPYNEQFF.